The text below deals with one T cell receptor (beta chain). No antigen is known for it. Disease duration was under 3 months in the ophthalmopathy patients, who also had a Clinical Activity Score of at least 3 and a NOSPECS grade of at least 4. This record belongs to a study of T cells in Graves' hyperthyroidism and ophthalmopathy. Study observations and caveats: Blood also contained most expanded thyroid clonotypes above 0.001. In simple terms, a model built on 13 V-J features told ophthalmopathy apart from stable hyperthyroidism.

Trimming took off 1 base at V and 5 bases at J, with 11 bases between the two ends. CDR3 length: 14 amino acids. Germline V lookup: CDR1 MGHRA, CDR2 YSYEKL. RNA transcripts provided the source from which TCR beta CDR3 regions were amplified. The primer set for the first-round RT-PCR of the TCR CDR3 was HTBI. One entry per CDR3 protein, called by TCRdb with MiXCR from the multiplex PCR reads. The profile shows 500,000 or so distinct CDR3 sequences, over 15% of them singletons. The rearrangement uses TRBV4-1 and TRBJ1-2; D is uncertain. The TCR comes from a woman under 30 with Graves' ophthalmopathy. Material for sequencing was blood. The CDR3 DNA is TGCGCCAGCAGCCAAGTTGCGGACGTTTATGGCTACACCTTC. Its translation is CASSQVADVYGYTF.